Included here is one T cell receptor beta chain sequence, with context. Its specificity is not known. Measured with immunoSEQ multiplex PCR; TCRdb has only the in-frame clones, and not every one. The sample lists about 67,000 clones; 88% were seen once. The data were obtained in a study of chemoradiotherapy in HPV16-positive cancers. The wider study: Functional T-cell assays on two HPV16-positive patients' cells defined candidate HPV-specific clones and common TCR motifs.

Repertoires were sampled repeatedly during chemoradiotherapy. V lost 4 bases to trimming and J lost 0 bases; unmatched junction nucleotides: 7. Per germline, CDR1 SGHKS and CDR2 YYEKEE (reference sequence). This CDR3 spans 15 amino acids. The study's findings and limits: During treatment, candidate HPV-specific clones and E7-related motifs expanded in tumor. The functional HPV-specific definition rests on just two HPV16-positive patients.

Sequencing used blood, obtained from a patient who underwent chemoradiotherapy. This clonotype was sampled from a human donor with HPV-associated anogenital cancer. J is TRBJ2-7 and V is TRBV5-5; 7 bases agree with TRBD1. CDR3 in DNA: TGTGCCAGCAGCCCGTACAGGGGACCCTCCTACGAGCAGTACTTC. Amino acid sequence: CASSPYRGPSYEQYF.